Described below is a single T cell receptor (beta chain) sequence and its context. Its antigen remains unidentified. Measured with immunoSEQ multiplex PCR; TCRdb has only the in-frame clones, and not every one. The table has tens of thousands of clones, more than 75% seen once. These data originate in a study of identifying expanded T cells in peripheral blood. Trimming took 3 bases from V and 7 from J, leaving 19 bases between them. The CDR3 is 15 residues long. CDR1 MDHEN and CDR2 SYDVKM come from the germline V gene. Notes on the study in general: Over around two and four weeks, about 15 and 19 clones changed, versus around 1.3 between replicates. Across healthy donors, higher total template counts meant significantly greater roughly 2-week count variance.

During the collection period, no donor immune events like infections were recorded. This sequence joins TRBV28 and TRBJ2-7; D is perhaps TRBD1 or TRBD2 (7 bases each). This clonotype was obtained from a person aged 18 to 70 in good health. Sequencing was done on a sample of blood. The CDR3 sequence: CASSFRGQGGQEQYF. The DNA of the CDR3 is TGTGCCAGCAGTTTTCGCGGTCAGGGGGGGCAAGAGCAGTACTTC.